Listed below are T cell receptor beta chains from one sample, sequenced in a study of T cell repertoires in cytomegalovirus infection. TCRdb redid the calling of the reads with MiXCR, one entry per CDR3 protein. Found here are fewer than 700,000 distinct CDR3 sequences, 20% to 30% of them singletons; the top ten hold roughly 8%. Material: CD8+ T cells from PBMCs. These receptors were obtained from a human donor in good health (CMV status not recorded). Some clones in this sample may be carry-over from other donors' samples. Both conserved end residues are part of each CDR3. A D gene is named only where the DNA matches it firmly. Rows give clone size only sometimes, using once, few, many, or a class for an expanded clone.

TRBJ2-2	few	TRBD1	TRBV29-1	CSVEVLGTVNTGELFF	TGCAGCGTTGAAGTGTTGGGGACAGTGAACACCGGGGAGCTGTTTTTT
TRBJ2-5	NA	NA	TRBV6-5	CASSYSVFGGVPQETQYF	TGTGCCAGCAGTTACTCGGTATTTGGCGGGGTGCCGCAAGAGACCCAGTACTTC
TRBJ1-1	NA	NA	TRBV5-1	CASRNSLNTEAFF	TGCGCCAGCAGAAACAGTCTGAACACTGAAGCTTTCTTT
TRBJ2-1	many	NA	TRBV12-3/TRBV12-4	CASSLDRVGYNEQFF	TGTGCCAGCAGTTTAGACAGGGTCGGCTACAATGAGCAGTTCTTC
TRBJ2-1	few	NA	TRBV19	CASTPYPGASYNEQFF	TGTGCCAGTACCCCTTACCCGGGGGCCTCCTACAATGAGCAGTTCTTC
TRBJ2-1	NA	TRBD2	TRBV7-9	CASSPLAGESYNEQFF	TGTGCCAGCAGCCCGTTAGCGGGGGAATCCTACAATGAGCAGTTCTTC
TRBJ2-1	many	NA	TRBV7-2	CASSLAYLFF	TGTGCCAGCAGCTTAGCGTACTTATTCTTC
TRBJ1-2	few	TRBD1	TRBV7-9	CASSSGQANYGYTF	TGTGCCAGCAGCAGCGGACAGGCAAACTATGGCTACACCTTC
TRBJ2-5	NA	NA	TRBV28	CASTAGEEIGETQYF	TGTGCCAGCACCGCAGGGGAGGAGATAGGGGAGACCCAGTACTTC
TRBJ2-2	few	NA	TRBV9	CASSVDILGNGELFF	TGTGCCAGCAGCGTTGACATCTTGGGTAACGGGGAGCTGTTTTTT
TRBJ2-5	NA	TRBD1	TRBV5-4	CASSGPGQGSFETQYF	TGTGCCAGCAGCGGACCAGGACAGGGTAGCTTTGAGACCCAGTACTTC
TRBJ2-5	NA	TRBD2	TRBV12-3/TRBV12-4	CASTGLAGAETQYF	TGTGCCAGCACCGGACTAGCGGGGGCTGAGACCCAGTACTTC
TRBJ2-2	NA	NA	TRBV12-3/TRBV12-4	CATRTGYGELFF	TGTGCCACCAGAACGGGATATGGGGAGCTGTTTTTT